A single sample gave rise to the 29 T cell receptor beta chains below, sequenced in a study of T-cell memory formation after mild COVID-19. From the 5' RACE reads, TCRdb called clonotypes with MiXCR, one entry per CDR3 protein. The table lists about 150,000 distinct CDR3 sequences, more than 12% of them singletons. Material for sequencing was PBMCs or a T cell subset sorted from them (not recorded which). The receptors stem from an adult woman who had mild COVID-19 (a few samples of this study predate the infection). Cell type and time point are not known.

The V call is TRBV5-4, the J call TRBJ2-1; TRBD2 agrees at 8 bases. The V and J ends lost 5 bases and 0 bases, in that order; junction bases with no gene match: 4. From germline, CDR1 is SGHNT and CDR2 YYREEE (reference sequence). The CDR3 covers 15 residues. CDR3 in amino acids: CASRMTSDSYNEQFF. CDR3 coding DNA: TGTGCCAGCAGGATGACTAGCGACTCCTACAATGAGCAGTTCTTC.

This clonotype was seen ten or more times. The chain is built from TRBV10-3 and TRBJ2-5; no firm D call. There are 13 residues in the CDR3. The ends were cut back, 0 bases at V and 6 bases at J, with 8 bases in the middle. Germline V gene sequence: CDR1 ENHRY, CDR2 SYGVKD. The CDR3 reads CAISESPLQTQYF. Written as DNA, the CDR3 is TGTGCCATCAGTGAGTCACCGCTCCAGACCCAGTACTTC.

The rearrangement links TRBV20-1 to TRBJ2-7, with 9 bases fitting TRBD1. This CDR3 region has 14 residues. The trim removed 1 base at V and 3 bases at J, leaving 4 bases unmatched. Per germline, CDR1 DFQATT and CDR2 SNEGSKA (reference sequence). The CDR3 coding sequence is TGCAGTGCTAGAGGACAGGGGGGTTACTACGAGCAGTACTTC. Translated: CSARGQGGYYEQYF.

CDR3 loop: CASSYSQGGEQYF. The CDR3 region has the DNA TGTGCCAGCAGCTATTCACAGGGCGGCGAGCAGTACTTC. The V call is TRBV7-2, the J call TRBJ2-7, with D possibly matching TRBD1 (6 bases). Germline V gene lookup returns CDR1 SGHTA and CDR2 FQGNSA. Trimming shortened V by 4 bases and J by 6 bases, and 13 bases separated the two germline ends. The CDR3 consists of 13 residues. The full variable domain, rest sourced from reference TRBV7-2 and TRBJ2-7, is GAGVSQSPSNKVTEKGKDVELRCDPISGHTALYWYRQSLGQGLEFLIYFQGNSAPDKSGLPSDRFSAERTGGSVSTLTIQRTQQEDSAVYLCASSYSQGGEQYFGPGTRLTVT.

The J gene is TRBJ2-1, the V gene TRBV10-3; D is possibly TRBD1 (6 bases). Trimming removed 3 bases from V and 7 bases from J, with 16 bases in between. The CDR3 contains 15 residues. Germline assignment: CDR1 ENHRY and CDR2 SYGVKD. The CDR3 DNA follows: TGTGCCATCAGTGAAGGTCAGGGGCGAGGGAATGAGCAGTTCTTC. This sequence encodes CAISEGQGRGNEQFF.

The chain couples TRBV6-1 to TRBJ2-1; TRBD2 matches 14 bases. The trim removed 3 bases at V and 4 bases at J, leaving 11 bases unmatched. CDR3 length: 19 amino acids. Looked up from germline, CDR1 is MNHNS and CDR2 is SASEGT. The CDR3 DNA reads TGTGCCAGCAGTGATAGGGAGGGACTAGCGGGAGCTAAGTACAATGAGCAGTTCTTC. Protein product: CASSDREGLAGAKYNEQFF.

In its sample, this clonotype was seen a few times. The rearrangement links TRBV7-9 to TRBJ2-3; the match to TRBD2 covers 11 bases. J gave up 4 bases and V 4 bases, and 16 bases lay outside the gene matches. The CDR3 is 19 residues long. Germline loops: CDR1 SEHNR, CDR2 FQNEAQ (reference sequence). The CDR3 sequence is CASSSIDILTSGVADTQYF. DNA for the CDR3: TGTGCCAGCAGCTCCATTGACATATTGACTAGCGGGGTAGCAGATACGCAGTATTTT. The whole variable domain, filled in from reference TRBV7-9 and TRBJ2-3, reads DTGVSQNPRHKITKRGQNVTFRCDPISEHNRLYWYRQTLGQGPEFLTYFQNEAQLEKSRLLSDRFSAERPKGSFSTLEIQRTEQGDSAMYLCASSSIDILTSGVADTQYFGPGTRLTVL.

This clonotype came up many times. V is TRBV25-1 and J is TRBJ2-7; 9 bases agree with TRBD1. This CDR3 spans 14 amino acids. With V trimmed by 4 bases and J by 5 bases, 6 bases remained unmatched. CDR1 and CDR2 from the germline V gene are MGHDK and SYGVNS. In DNA, the CDR3 is TGTGCCAGCAGTGGACAGGGGGATAGCGACGAGCAGTACTTC. Its translation: CASSGQGDSDEQYF.

The chain combines TRBV20-1 with TRBJ1-5; weak D call: TRBD1 (6 bases). Germline assignment: CDR1 DFQATT and CDR2 SNEGSKA (reference sequence). With 3 bases removed from V and 1 base from J, the gap between germline ends came to 10 bases. CDR3 length equals 14 residues. CDR3 residues: CSASVRGSNQPQHF. DNA of the CDR3: TGCAGTGCTAGTGTCAGGGGAAGCAATCAGCCCCAGCATTTT.

This clonotype was seen at least ten times. This rearrangement joins TRBV24-1 to TRBJ2-2; D remains unclear. Looked up from germline, CDR1 is KGHDR and CDR2 is SFDVKD. The CDR3 spans 15 residues. Trimming took off 4 bases at V and 1 base at J, with 9 bases between the two ends. CDR3 nucleotide sequence: TGTGCCACCAGTGACCTCAAGTTGAACACCGGGGAGCTGTTTTTT. It yields the protein CATSDLKLNTGELFF.

This clonotype was seen ten or more times. The V gene is TRBV7-3, the J gene TRBJ2-1; D ambiguous. CDR3 length equals 15 residues. The germline V gene has CDR1 SGHTA and CDR2 FQGTGA. With 1 base removed from V and 2 bases from J, the gap between germline ends came to 9 bases. CDR3 in DNA: TGTGCCAGCAGCTTAAAAGGGTCGGCCTACAATGAGCAGTTCTTC. Encoded protein: CASSLKGSAYNEQFF.

This clonotype turned up a few times. V is TRBV7-8 and J is TRBJ2-2; tentative D call: TRBD2 (6 bases). Deletions cut 11 bases from V and 9 bases from J, with 22 bases between. The germline CDR1 and CDR2 sequences are SGHVS and FQNEAQ. The CDR3 totals 14 residues. CDR3 amino acids: CASNPAGPLRELFF. The CDR3, as DNA: TGTGCCTCAAATCCCGCGGGACCCCTGAGGGAGCTGTTTTTT.

This clonotype has only a few counts. This chain links TRBV12-3 or TRBV12-4 with TRBJ1-5; 10 bases line up with TRBD1. The trim removed 3 bases at V and 6 bases at J, leaving 8 bases unmatched. The CDR3 loop spans 16 amino acids. CDR3 protein: CASSFVGTGVTQPQHF. CDR3 sequence (DNA): TGTGCCAGCAGTTTTGTCGGGACAGGGGTTACTCAGCCCCAGCATTTT.

The gene calls are TRBV6-2 or TRBV6-3 and TRBJ1-5; D not certain. V shed 0 bases and J shed 9 bases, with 15 bases lying between them. The length of the CDR3 is 15 residues. The germline V gene has CDR1 MNHEY and CDR2 SVGEGT. CDR3 sequence (DNA): TGTGCCAGCAGTTACTCGATTACGGCGGCCCGGCCCCAGCATTTT. This codes for CASSYSITAARPQHF.

This chain joins TRBV5-1 and TRBJ1-5, with no clear D. V lost 0 bases, J lost 1 base, and 11 bases lay in between. CDR1 and CDR2 (germline): SGHRS, YFSETQ. This CDR3 is built from 16 residues. CDR3 nucleotide sequence: TGCGCCAGCAGCTTGGGAGCAGGCGGCAGCAATCAGCCCCAGCATTTT. It encodes CASSLGAGGSNQPQHF.

The chain is built from TRBV4-1 and TRBJ2-7, with D possibly matching TRBD2 (5 bases). Between the trimmed V and J ends, which lost 3 bases and 6 bases, there was a span of 24 bases. The CDR3 has 17 residues. In germline, CDR1 is MGHRA, CDR2 YSYEKL. CDR3 DNA: TGCGCCAGCAGCCAGGATTCCCGGGCGGAGGTGGGTAGCGAGCAGTACTTC. This translates into CASSQDSRAEVGSEQYF.

This clonotype was picked up one time. The chain couples TRBV6-5 to TRBJ1-1; D ambiguous. V lost 4 bases, J lost 2 bases, and 14 bases lay in between. The CDR3 loop spans 15 amino acids. CDR1 and CDR2 from the germline V gene are MNHEY and SVGAGI. Here the CDR3 reads CASSLGWNPNTEAFF. The CDR3 DNA reads TGTGCCAGCAGTTTGGGGTGGAATCCTAACACTGAAGCTTTCTTT.

Only a few counts were recorded for this clonotype. This sequence joins TRBV5-1 and TRBJ1-2; 10 bases match TRBD1. The CDR3 contains 16 residues. Germline V gene lookup returns CDR1 SGHRS and CDR2 YFSETQ. The V gene end was trimmed by 1 base and the J gene end by 5 bases; junction bases not matched to a gene: 8. The DNA of the CDR3 is TGCGCCAGCAGCTTGCTACCGGGACAGGGGACTTATGGCTACACCTTC. This codes for CASSLLPGQGTYGYTF.

The table lists this clonotype with a few counts. V and J are TRBV5-1 and TRBJ1-5; D call uncertain. Germline CDR1 reads SGHRS; CDR2 reads YFSETQ. CDR3 length: 14 residues. With 4 bases removed from V and 2 bases from J, the gap between germline ends came to 10 bases. The CDR3 sequence: CASSPGEGNQPQHF. CDR3 coding DNA: TGCGCCAGCAGCCCCGGGGAGGGCAATCAGCCCCAGCATTTT.

The chain is built from TRBV5-1 and TRBJ2-3, with D tentatively TRBD2 (5 bases). Germline CDR1 is SGHRS and CDR2 is YFSETQ. CDR3 length: 15 residues. V was shortened by 4 bases and J by 3 bases, with 15 bases between the two germline ends. CDR3 DNA sequence: TGCGCCAGCAGCCCCGAGAGGGTTTTAACAGATACGCAGTATTTT. This translates into CASSPERVLTDTQYF. Full variable domain (rest looked up from reference TRBV5-1 and TRBJ2-3): KAGVTQTPRYLIKTRGQQVTLSCSPISGHRSVSWYQQTPGQGLQFLFEYFSETQRNKGNFPGRFSGRQFSNSRSEMNVSTLELGDSALYLCASSPERVLTDTQYFGPGTRLTVL.

J is TRBJ2-5 and V is TRBV5-1; TRBD2 matches 10 bases. The trim removed 4 bases at V and 1 base at J, leaving 4 bases unmatched. The CDR3 extends over 15 amino acids. Germline loops: CDR1 SGHRS, CDR2 YFSETQ. The CDR3 region has the DNA TGCGCCAGCAGCCTCACTAGCGGGGCCCAAGAGACCCAGTACTTC. Translated: CASSLTSGAQETQYF.

This clonotype turned up a few times. This rearrangement joins TRBV7-9 to TRBJ2-7; a possible D gene is TRBD2 (6 bases). CDR3 size: 14 residues. The germline gives CDR1 SEHNR, CDR2 FQNEAQ (reference sequence). The V and J ends lost 1 base and 2 bases respectively, with 9 bases between them. CDR3 protein: CASSLGREPYEQYF. The CDR3 coding sequence is TGTGCCAGCAGCTTAGGACGGGAGCCCTACGAGCAGTACTTC. Drawing the rest from reference TRBV7-9 and TRBJ2-7, the complete variable domain is DTGVSQNPRHKITKRGQNVTFRCDPISEHNRLYWYRQTLGQGPEFLTYFQNEAQLEKSRLLSDRFSAERPKGSFSTLEIQRTEQGDSAMYLCASSLGREPYEQYFGPGTRLTVT.

This clonotype was counted only a few times. This chain joins TRBV7-8 and TRBJ2-7, with D tentatively TRBD1 or TRBD2 (6 bases each). Trimming stripped 5 bases from V and 2 bases from J, with 13 bases between. The length of the CDR3 is 14 residues. Germline-derived CDR1 and CDR2 are SGHVS and FQNEAQ. CDR3 sequence reads: CASSLRGPTYEQYF. CDR3 in DNA: TGTGCCAGCAGCCTTCGGGGGCCCACCTACGAGCAGTACTTC.

J is TRBJ2-3 and V is TRBV7-9, with 8 bases fitting TRBD1. CDR3 length: 18 residues. The J segment lost 1 base and the V segment lost 5 bases, leaving 14 bases of the junction unmatched. CDR1 is SEHNR and CDR2 is FQNEAQ in the germline V gene (reference sequence). The chain's CDR3 is CASSTRDRWLSGTDTQYF. Here the CDR3 DNA reads TGTGCCAGCAGCACCCGGGACAGGTGGCTGTCGGGCACAGATACGCAGTATTTT.

This clonotype was picked up a small number of times. V and J are TRBV5-5 and TRBJ1-3; TRBD1 is a possible D gene (6 bases). Per the germline V gene, CDR1 is SGHKS and CDR2 is YYEKEE (reference sequence). The CDR3 runs to 14 residues. Trimming removed 4 bases from V and 0 bases from J, with 8 bases in between. This chain's CDR3 is CASSRTVSGNTIYF. As DNA, the CDR3 is TGTGCCAGCAGCAGGACAGTCTCTGGAAACACCATATATTTT.

This clonotype turned up a few times. This chain uses TRBV5-1 with TRBJ1-2; 7 nucleotides match TRBD1. The CDR3 spans 16 residues. Germline CDR1 is SGHRS and CDR2 is YFSETQ. The V segment lost 4 bases and the J segment 0 bases; nucleotides outside the gene matches: 9. The CDR3 bases are TGCGCCAGCAGCGGGGGACAGCATCCTTCTAACTATGGCTACACCTTC. Protein sequence: CASSGGQHPSNYGYTF.

This clonotype was detected only a few times. The junction shows a germline mismatch at one end, possibly a read error. The V gene is TRBV7-2, the J gene TRBJ2-1, with a weak D call TRBD2 (5 bases). The CDR3 runs to 14 residues. CDR1 and CDR2 (germline): SGHTA, FQGNSA. CDR3: CARSLVASYNGQFF. The CDR3 DNA is TGTGCCAGGAGCTTAGTAGCTAGCTATAACGGGCAGTTCTTC.

As regards this clonotype: This may be a read error: a much more frequent sequence differs by one nucleotide. The chain couples TRBV12-3 or TRBV12-4 to TRBJ2-5; 12 bases are shared with TRBD1. There are 13 residues in the CDR3. The CDR3 loop is CASGTGGHETLYF. Written as DNA, the CDR3 is TGTGCCAGCGGGACAGGGGGCCACGAGACCCTGTACTTC.

V and J are TRBV25-1 and TRBJ1-3; TRBD1 is a possible D gene (5 bases). CDR1 is MGHDK and CDR2 is SYGVNS in the germline V gene. The CDR3 sequence is 15 residues long. Trimming shortened V by 2 bases and J by 4 bases, and 12 bases separated the two germline ends. CDR3 amino acids: CASSEVAGLGNTIYF. The CDR3 region has the DNA TGTGCCAGCAGTGAAGTGGCAGGGCTCGGAAACACCATATATTTT.